This section outlines one T cell receptor (beta chain) sequence together with its context. These data originate in a study of CD8 T cells in Susac syndrome. After extraction with the RNeasy kit, roughly 0.45 to 1 ug of the RNA was reverse transcribed using random hexamers. TCRdb analysed the immunoSEQ multiplex PCR reads with MiXCR anew, one entry per CDR3 protein. The sample lists approximately 130,000 distinct CDR3 sequences, 90% to 95% occurring once. Trimming pared 5 bases from V and 6 bases from J, leaving 13 bases between. The CDR3 spans 12 residues. The germline gives CDR1 DFQATT, CDR2 SNEGSKA (reference sequence).

The V and J genes are TRBV20-1 and TRBJ1-1; D gene unclear. The receptor comes from a human donor with multiple sclerosis. The sequenced sample was CD8+ T cells from PBMCs. CDR3 in DNA: TGCAGTGCTGTAGATATTGCGGCTGAAGCTTTCTTT. Its protein is CSAVDIAAEAFF.